The 9 T cell receptor beta chains reported below all come from one sample, sequenced in a study of blood T cell repertoires in COVID-19. Profiling relied on immunoSEQ multiplex PCR, and the TCRdb table lists in-frame clones only, not all of them. The data hold around 140,000 clones, with approximately 81% observed a single time. Sequenced material: peripheral blood. The origin of the receptors is a woman in her sixties or seventies with active or convalescent COVID-19.

The V and J genes are TRBV9 and TRBJ1-1; no definite D call. V lost 0 bases to trimming and J lost 1 base, with 7 bases between them. The CDR3 is made up of 14 amino acids. Germline assignment: CDR1 SGDLS and CDR2 YYNGEE. DNA for the CDR3: TGTGCCAGCAGCGTAGAGATGAGGAACACTGAAGCTTTCTTT. This codes for CASSVEMRNTEAFF.

The chain employs TRBV11-2 and TRBJ1-4; TRBD1 might be the D (5 bases). V was cut by 3 bases and J by 2 bases, with 22 bases left in between. CDR3 length equals 19 residues. Looked up from germline, CDR1 is SGHAT and CDR2 is FQNNGV. The CDR3, as DNA: TGTGCCAGCAGCTTTAGGGGCCCGTGGGGTGAAGCTACTAATGAAAAACTGTTTTTT. Its protein is CASSFRGPWGEATNEKLFF.

This clone was detected once. At the DNA level, this CDR3 is encoded by other sequences in the same sample as well. This chain links TRBV18 with TRBJ1-2; 8 bases map to TRBD1. Germline CDR1 reads KGHSH; CDR2 reads LQKENI. There are 14 residues in the CDR3. Unmatched junction bases numbered 5, after V lost 4 bases and J lost 4 bases. CDR3 bases: TGTGCCAGCTCACTCCAGGGGGCTGCCTATGGCTACACCTTC. This translates into CASSLQGAAYGYTF.

The V and J genes are TRBV28 and TRBJ1-1, with 7 nucleotides matching TRBD1. CDR3 length: 15 residues. The V gene's germline CDR1 is MDHEN and CDR2 SYDVKM. Trimming at V came to 2 bases and at J to 4 bases, leaving 7 bases not matched to a gene. As DNA, the CDR3 is TGTGCCAGCAGTTTAGCAGGGGGTCTGGGCACTGAAGCTTTCTTT. Translating gives CASSLAGGLGTEAFF. Full variable domain (missing parts from reference TRBV28 and TRBJ1-1): DVKVTQSSRYLVKRTGEKVFLECVQDMDHENMFWYRQDPGLGLRLIYFSYDVKMKEKGDIPEGYSVSREKKERFSLILESASTNQTSMYLCASSLAGGLGTEAFFGQGTRLTVV.

The J gene is TRBJ2-7, the V gene TRBV7-2, with TRBD2 identical over 9 bases. V lost 2 bases to trimming and J lost 6 bases; unmatched junction nucleotides: 5. Germline CDR1 is SGHTA and CDR2 is FQGNSA. The CDR3 is 14 residues long. For the CDR3, the DNA is TGTGCCAGCAGCTTATACCCAGCGGGAGGCGAGCAGTACTTC. Translation: CASSLYPAGGEQYF.

This clone was seen once. The V and J genes are TRBV2 and TRBJ2-2; 12 bases line up with TRBD2. Looked up from germline, CDR1 is SNHLY and CDR2 is FYNNEI. V was clipped by 6 bases and J by 6 bases; unmatched bases: 5. The CDR3 has 15 amino acids. The CDR3 DNA reads as TGTGCCAGCAGGAGACTAGCGGGGGAGTCCGGGGAGCTGTTTTTT. Amino acid sequence: CASRRLAGESGELFF.

This chain links TRBV27 with TRBJ2-3; 10 nucleotides line up with TRBD2. CDR1 is MNHEY and CDR2 is SMNVEV in the germline V gene (reference sequence). The V segment lost 6 bases and the J segment 3 bases; nucleotides outside the gene matches: 12. This CDR3 comprises 17 residues. The CDR3 protein is CASRTFKGSGGTDTQYF. Here the CDR3 DNA reads TGTGCCAGCAGGACTTTTAAAGGTAGCGGGGGGACAGATACGCAGTATTTT.

In regard to this clone: This CDR3 is also generated by other DNA sequences in the sample. The chain couples TRBV2 to TRBJ2-5; the D is unclear. Germline values: CDR1 SNHLY, CDR2 FYNNEI. The CDR3 runs to 12 residues. With 4 bases removed from V and 3 bases from J, the gap between germline ends came to 6 bases. As DNA, the CDR3 is TGTGCCAGCAGTGTGCGCGAAGAGACCCAGTACTTC. Translated: CASSVREETQYF.

V gene TRBV15 combines with J gene TRBJ2-1, with a possible D match to TRBD2 (5 bases). Germline CDR1 reads LNHNV; CDR2 reads YYDKDF (reference sequence). The CDR3 length is 14 residues. Deletions cut 6 bases from V and 6 bases from J, with 15 bases between. CDR3 in amino acids: CATRGTTGSNEQFF. CDR3 in DNA: TGTGCCACCAGGGGAACCACGGGGAGCAATGAGCAGTTCTTC.